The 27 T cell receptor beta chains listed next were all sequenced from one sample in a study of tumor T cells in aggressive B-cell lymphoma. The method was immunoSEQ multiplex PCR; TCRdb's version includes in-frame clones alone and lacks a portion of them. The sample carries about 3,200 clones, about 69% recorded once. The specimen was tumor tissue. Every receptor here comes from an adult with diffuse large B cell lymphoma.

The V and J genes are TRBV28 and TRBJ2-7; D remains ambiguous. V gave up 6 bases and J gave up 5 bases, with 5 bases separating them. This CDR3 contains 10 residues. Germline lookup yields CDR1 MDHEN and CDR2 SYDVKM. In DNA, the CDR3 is TGTGCCAGCAGCCAGAACGAGCAGTACTTC. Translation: CASSQNEQYF.

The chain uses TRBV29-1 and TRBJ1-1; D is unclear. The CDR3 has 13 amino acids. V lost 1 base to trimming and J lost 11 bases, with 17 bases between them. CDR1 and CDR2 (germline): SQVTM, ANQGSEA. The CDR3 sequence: CSVEVGFNYGAFF. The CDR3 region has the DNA TGCAGCGTTGAAGTAGGATTCAACTATGGGGCTTTCTTT.

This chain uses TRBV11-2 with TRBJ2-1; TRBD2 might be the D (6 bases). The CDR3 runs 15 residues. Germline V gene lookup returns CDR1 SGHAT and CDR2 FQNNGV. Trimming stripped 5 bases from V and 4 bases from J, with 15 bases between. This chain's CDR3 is CASSPDRELYNEQFF. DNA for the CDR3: TGTGCCAGCAGCCCCGACCGGGAGCTTTACAATGAGCAGTTCTTC.

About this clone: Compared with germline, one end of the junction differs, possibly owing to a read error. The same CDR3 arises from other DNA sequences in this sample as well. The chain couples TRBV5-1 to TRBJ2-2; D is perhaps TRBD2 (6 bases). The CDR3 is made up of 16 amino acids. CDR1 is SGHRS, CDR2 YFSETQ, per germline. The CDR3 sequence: CASSARGTANTGELFF. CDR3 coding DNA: TGCGCCAGCAGCGCCCGCGGGACCGCGAACACTGGGGAGCTGTTTTTT.

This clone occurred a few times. The CDR3 here is CASSITGGNTEAFF. The CDR3, as DNA: TGTGCCAGTAGTATAACAGGTGGGAACACTGAAGCTTTCTTT. The chain employs TRBV19 and TRBJ1-1, with D possibly being TRBD1 (5 bases). Germline CDR1 LNHDA, CDR2 SQIVND (reference sequence). The CDR3 extends over 14 amino acids. The V end lost 2 bases, the J end lost 1 base, and 8 bases lay between the germline ends.

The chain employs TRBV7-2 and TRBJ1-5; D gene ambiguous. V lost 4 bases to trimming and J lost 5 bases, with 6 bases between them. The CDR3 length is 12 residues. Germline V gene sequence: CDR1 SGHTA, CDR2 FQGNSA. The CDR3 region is CASSSYYQPQHF. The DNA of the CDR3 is TGTGCCAGCAGCTCCTATTATCAGCCCCAGCATTTT. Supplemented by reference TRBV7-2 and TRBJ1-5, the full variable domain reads GAGVSQSPSNKVTEKGKDVELRCDPISGHTALYWYRQSLGQGLEFLIYFQGNSAPDKSGLPSDRFSAERTGGSVSTLTIQRTQQEDSAVYLCASSSYYQPQHFGDGTRLSIL.

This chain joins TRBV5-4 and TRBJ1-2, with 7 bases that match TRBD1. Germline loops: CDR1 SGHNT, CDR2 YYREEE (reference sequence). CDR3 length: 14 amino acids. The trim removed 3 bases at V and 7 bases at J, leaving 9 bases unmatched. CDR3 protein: CASSSQGVRAGYTF. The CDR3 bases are TGTGCCAGCAGCTCCCAGGGGGTGCGCGCTGGCTACACCTTC.

CDR3 residues: CASSSRGLKNEQYF. CDR3 coding DNA: TGTGCCAGCAGCTCGCGGGGGTTAAAAAACGAGCAGTACTTC. The chain employs TRBV5-4 and TRBJ2-7; 7 nucleotides align to TRBD2. V shed 3 bases, J shed 5 bases, and the junction held 8 bases outside the gene matches. Germline V gives CDR1 SGHNT, CDR2 YYREEE (reference sequence). The CDR3 length is 14 residues.

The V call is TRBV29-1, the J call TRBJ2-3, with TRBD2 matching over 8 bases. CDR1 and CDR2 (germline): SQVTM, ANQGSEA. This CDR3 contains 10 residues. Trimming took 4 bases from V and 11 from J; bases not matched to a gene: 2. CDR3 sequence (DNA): TGCAGCGTTGGGACTAGCAAGCAGTATTTT. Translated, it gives CSVGTSKQYF.

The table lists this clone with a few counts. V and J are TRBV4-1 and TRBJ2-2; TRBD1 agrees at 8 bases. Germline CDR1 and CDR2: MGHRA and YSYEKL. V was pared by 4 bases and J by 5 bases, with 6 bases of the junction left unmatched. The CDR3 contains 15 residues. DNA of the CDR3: TGCGCCAGCAGCCCGACAGGGGACGGTACCGGGGAGCTGTTTTTT. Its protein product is CASSPTGDGTGELFF.

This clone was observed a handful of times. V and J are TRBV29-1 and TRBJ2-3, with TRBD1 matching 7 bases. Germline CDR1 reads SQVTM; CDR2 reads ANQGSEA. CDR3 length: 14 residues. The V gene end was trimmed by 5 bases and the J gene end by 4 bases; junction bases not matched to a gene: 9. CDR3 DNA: TGCAGCGTTTCACCCCGGACAGGATCAGATACGCAGTATTTT. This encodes CSVSPRTGSDTQYF.

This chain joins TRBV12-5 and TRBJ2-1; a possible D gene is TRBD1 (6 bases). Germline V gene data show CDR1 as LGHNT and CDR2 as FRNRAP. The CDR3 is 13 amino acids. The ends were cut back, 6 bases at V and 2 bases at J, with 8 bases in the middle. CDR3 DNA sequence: TGTGCTAGTGGGGGGGACACCTACAATGAGCAGTTCTTC. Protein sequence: CASGGDTYNEQFF.

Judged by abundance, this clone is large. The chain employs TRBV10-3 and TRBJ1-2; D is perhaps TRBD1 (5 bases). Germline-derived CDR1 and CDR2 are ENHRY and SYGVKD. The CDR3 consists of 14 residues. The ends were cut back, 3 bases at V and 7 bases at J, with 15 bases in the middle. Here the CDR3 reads CAISERQGNGGYTF. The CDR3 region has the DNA TGTGCCATCAGTGAAAGGCAGGGTAATGGTGGCTACACCTTC.

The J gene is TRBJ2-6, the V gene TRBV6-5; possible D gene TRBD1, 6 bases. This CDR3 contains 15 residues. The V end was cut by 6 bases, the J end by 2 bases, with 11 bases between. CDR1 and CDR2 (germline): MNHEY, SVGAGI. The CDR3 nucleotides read TGTGCCAGCAGGAAACAGGGAGCTGGGGCCAACGTCCTGACTTTC. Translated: CASRKQGAGANVLTF.

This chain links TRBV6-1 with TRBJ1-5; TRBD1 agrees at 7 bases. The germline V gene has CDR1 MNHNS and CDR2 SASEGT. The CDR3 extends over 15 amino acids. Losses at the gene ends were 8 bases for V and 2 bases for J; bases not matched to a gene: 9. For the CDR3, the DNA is TGTGCCAGCCAAAGAGGGGGCCTCGGCAATCAGCCCCAGCATTTT. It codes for CASQRGGLGNQPQHF.

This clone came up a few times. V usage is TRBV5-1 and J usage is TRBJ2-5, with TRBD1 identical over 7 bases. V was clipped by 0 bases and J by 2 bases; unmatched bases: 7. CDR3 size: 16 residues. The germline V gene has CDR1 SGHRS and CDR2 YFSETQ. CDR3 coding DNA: TGCGCCAGCAGCTTGGGACAGGGTTTGAGGCAAGAGACCCAGTACTTC. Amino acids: CASSLGQGLRQETQYF. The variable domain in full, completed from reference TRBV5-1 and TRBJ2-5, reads KAGVTQTPRYLIKTRGQQVTLSCSPISGHRSVSWYQQTPGQGLQFLFEYFSETQRNKGNFPGRFSGRQFSNSRSEMNVSTLELGDSALYLCASSLGQGLRQETQYFGPGTRLLVL.

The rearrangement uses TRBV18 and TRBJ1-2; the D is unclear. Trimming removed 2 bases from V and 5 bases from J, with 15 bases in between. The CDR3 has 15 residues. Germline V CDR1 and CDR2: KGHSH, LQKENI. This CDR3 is CASSPSEVPGYGYTF. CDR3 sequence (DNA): TGTGCCAGCTCACCAAGCGAAGTACCTGGGTATGGCTACACCTTC.

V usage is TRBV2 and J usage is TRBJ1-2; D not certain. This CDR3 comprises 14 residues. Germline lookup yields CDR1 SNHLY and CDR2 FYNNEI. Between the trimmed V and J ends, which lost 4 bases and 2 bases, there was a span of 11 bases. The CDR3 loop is CASSVILKNYGYTF. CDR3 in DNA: TGTGCCAGCAGTGTGATACTTAAGAACTATGGCTACACCTTC.

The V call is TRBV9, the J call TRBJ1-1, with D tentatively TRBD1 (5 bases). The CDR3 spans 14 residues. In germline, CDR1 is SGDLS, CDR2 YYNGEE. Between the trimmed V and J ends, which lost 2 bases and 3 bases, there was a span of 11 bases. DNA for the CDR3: TGTGCCAGCAGCGTGGAGATAGGGGACACTGAAGCTTTCTTT. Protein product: CASSVEIGDTEAFF.

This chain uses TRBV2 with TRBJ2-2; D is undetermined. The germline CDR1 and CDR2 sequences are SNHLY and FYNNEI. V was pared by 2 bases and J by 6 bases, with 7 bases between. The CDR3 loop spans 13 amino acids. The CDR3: CASSEQDAGELFF. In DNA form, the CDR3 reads TGTGCCAGCAGTGAACAGGATGCCGGGGAGCTGTTTTTT. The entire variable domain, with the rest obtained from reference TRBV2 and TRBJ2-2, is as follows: EPEVTQTPSHQVTQMGQEVILRCVPISNHLYFYWYRQILGQKVEFLVSFYNNEISEKSEIFDDQFSVERPDGSNFTLKIRSTKLEDSAMYFCASSEQDAGELFFGEGSRLTVL.

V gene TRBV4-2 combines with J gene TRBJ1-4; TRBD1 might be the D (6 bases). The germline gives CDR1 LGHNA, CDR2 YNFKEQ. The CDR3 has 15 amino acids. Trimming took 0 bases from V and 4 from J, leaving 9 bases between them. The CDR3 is CASSQDPGDNEKLFF. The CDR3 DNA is TGTGCCAGCAGCCAAGATCCAGGGGATAATGAAAAACTGTTTTTT.

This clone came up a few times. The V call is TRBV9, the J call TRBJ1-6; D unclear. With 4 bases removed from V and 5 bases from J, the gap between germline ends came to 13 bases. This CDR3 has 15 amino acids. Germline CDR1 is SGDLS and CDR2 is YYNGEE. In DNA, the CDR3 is TGTGCCAGCAGCCCTACAGCTTTCAATAATTCACCCCTCCACTTT. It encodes CASSPTAFNNSPLHF.

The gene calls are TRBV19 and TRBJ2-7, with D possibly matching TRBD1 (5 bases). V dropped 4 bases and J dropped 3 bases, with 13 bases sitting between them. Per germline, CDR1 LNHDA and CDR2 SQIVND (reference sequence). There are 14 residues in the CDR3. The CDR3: CASSTQQVIYEQYF. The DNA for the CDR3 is TGTGCCAGTAGTACTCAACAGGTGATCTACGAGCAGTACTTC.

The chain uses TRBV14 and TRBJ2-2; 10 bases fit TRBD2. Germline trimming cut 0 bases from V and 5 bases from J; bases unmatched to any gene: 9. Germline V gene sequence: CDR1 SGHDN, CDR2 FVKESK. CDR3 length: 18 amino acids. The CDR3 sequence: CASSQEASGRFYTGELFF. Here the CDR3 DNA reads TGTGCCAGCAGCCAAGAGGCTAGCGGGAGATTCTATACCGGGGAGCTGTTTTTT. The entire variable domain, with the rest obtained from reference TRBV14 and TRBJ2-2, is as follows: EAGVTQFPSHSVIEKGQTVTLRCDPISGHDNLYWYRRVMGKEIKFLLHFVKESKQDESGMPNNRFLAERTGGTYSTLKVQPAELEDSGVYFCASSQEASGRFYTGELFFGEGSRLTVL.

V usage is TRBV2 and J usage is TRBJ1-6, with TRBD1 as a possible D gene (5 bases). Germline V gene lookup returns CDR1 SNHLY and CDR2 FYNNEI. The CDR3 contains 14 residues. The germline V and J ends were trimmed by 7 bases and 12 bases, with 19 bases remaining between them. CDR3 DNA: TGTGCCAGCACAGGGATAACTACTATTCAACCCCTCCACTTT. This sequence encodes CASTGITTIQPLHF.

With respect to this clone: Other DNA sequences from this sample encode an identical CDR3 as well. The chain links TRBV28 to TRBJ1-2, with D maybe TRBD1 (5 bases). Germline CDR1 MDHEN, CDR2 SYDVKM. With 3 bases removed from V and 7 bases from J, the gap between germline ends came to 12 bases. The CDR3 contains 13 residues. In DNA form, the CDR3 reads TGTGCCAGCAGTTTTGGCAGGGTGGGTGGCTACACCTTC. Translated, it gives CASSFGRVGGYTF.

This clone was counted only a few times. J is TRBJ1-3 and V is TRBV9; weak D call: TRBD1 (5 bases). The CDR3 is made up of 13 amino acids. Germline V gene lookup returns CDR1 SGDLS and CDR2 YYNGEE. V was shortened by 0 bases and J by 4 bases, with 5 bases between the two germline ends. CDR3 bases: TGTGCCAGCAGCGTAGAGGGGGGAAACACCATATATTTT. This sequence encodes CASSVEGGNTIYF.